This T cell receptor (beta chain) originates from a study of cytomegalovirus exposure and HLA in healthy donors. This CDR3 region has 13 residues. Trimming took off 5 bases at V and 5 bases at J, with 12 bases between the two ends. Looked up from germline, CDR1 is MNHEY and CDR2 is SMNVEV (reference sequence). The PCR had 60 Vbeta and 13 Jbeta primers. Libraries were prepared by immunoSEQ multiplex PCR; TCRdb keeps only in-frame clonotypes and omits some of them. Of over 90,000 clones in the sample, about four fifths are singletons; the top ten hold under 5.5%. General study results and limits: Cytomegalovirus-associated status was assigned to about 160 TCR beta chains. TCR beta sequences numbering over 15,000 were associated with HLA alleles at 0.05 false discovery rate in a later analysis.

This clone was observed at least ten times. Its specificity is not known. At collection, donors were nominally healthy, but unrecorded immune exposures were probable. The chain links TRBV27 to TRBJ1-2; D is possibly TRBD1 (6 bases). The sample comprised PBMCs. This TCR was sampled from a man aged 35-49 years in good health and CMV-seropositive. CDR3 residues: CASSPVGQYGYTF. The CDR3 nucleotides read TGTGCCAGCAGTCCCGTCGGACAGTATGGCTACACCTTC.